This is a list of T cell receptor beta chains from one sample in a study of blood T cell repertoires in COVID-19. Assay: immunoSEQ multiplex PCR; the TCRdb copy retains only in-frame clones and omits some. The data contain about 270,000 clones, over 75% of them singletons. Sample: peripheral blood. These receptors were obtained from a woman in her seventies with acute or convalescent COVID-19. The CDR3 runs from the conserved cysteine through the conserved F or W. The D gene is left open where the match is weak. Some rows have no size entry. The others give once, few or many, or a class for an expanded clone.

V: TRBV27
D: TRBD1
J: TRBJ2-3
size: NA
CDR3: CASLRRVGTGSTDTQYF
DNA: TGTGCCAGCCTACGACGCGTGGGGACAGGGAGCACAGATACGCAGTATTTT

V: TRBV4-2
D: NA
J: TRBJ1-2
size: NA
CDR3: CASSQVGGDNYGYTF
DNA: TGTGCCAGCAGCCAAGTAGGGGGGGACAACTATGGCTACACCTTC

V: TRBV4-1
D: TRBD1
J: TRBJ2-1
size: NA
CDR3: CASKEEQGPTEQFF
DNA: TGCGCCAGCAAAGAAGAACAGGGGCCTACTGAGCAGTTCTTC

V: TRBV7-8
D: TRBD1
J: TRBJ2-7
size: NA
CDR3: CASSALRDRVAQYF
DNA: TGTGCCAGCAGCGCACTCCGGGACAGGGTGGCGCAGTACTTC

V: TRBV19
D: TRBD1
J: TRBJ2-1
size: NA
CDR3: CASSPNRDRGPTYNEQFF
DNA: TGTGCCAGTAGTCCTAACCGGGACAGGGGGCCCACCTACAATGAGCAGTTCTTC

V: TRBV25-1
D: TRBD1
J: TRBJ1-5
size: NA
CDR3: CASSQTGLNQPQHF
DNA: TGTGCCAGCAGTCAGACAGGGCTCAATCAGCCCCAGCATTTT

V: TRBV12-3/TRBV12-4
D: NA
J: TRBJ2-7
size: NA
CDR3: CASSYQGREQYF
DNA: TGTGCCAGCAGCTACCAGGGCCGCGAGCAGTACTTC

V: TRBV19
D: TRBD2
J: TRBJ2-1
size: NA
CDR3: CASAKSGGQGEQFF
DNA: TGTGCCAGCGCCAAAAGCGGGGGGCAAGGTGAGCAGTTCTTC

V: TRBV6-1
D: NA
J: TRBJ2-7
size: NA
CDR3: CASSDPRVGKYEQYF
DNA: TGTGCCAGCAGTGACCCCAGGGTTGGCAAATACGAGCAGTACTTC

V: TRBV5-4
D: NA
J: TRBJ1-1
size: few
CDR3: CASRGTGQFEAFF
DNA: TGTGCCAGCAGGGGAACAGGGCAATTTGAAGCTTTCTTT

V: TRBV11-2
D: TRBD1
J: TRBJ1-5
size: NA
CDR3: CASSPGQELYSNQPQHF
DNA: TGTGCCAGCAGCCCAGGACAGGAACTATATAGCAATCAGCCCCAGCATTTT

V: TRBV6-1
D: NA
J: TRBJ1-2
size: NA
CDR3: CASSEAQDRFYGYTF
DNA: TGTGCCAGCAGTGAAGCCCAGGACAGATTCTATGGCTACACCTTC

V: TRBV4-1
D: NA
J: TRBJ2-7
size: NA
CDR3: CASSQQVLASPSYEQYF
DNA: TGCGCCAGCAGCCAACAGGTCCTAGCTTCCCCGTCCTACGAGCAGTACTTC

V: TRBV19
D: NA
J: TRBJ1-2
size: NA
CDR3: CASSRPLANYGYTF
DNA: TGTGCCAGTAGTAGGCCGCTAGCTAACTATGGCTACACCTTC

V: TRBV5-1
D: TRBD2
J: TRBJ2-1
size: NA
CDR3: CASQTSGSYNEQFF
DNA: TGCGCCAGCCAGACTAGCGGGTCCTACAATGAGCAGTTCTTC

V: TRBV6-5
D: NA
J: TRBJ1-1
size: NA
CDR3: CASSPRGLNTEAFF
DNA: TGTGCCAGCAGTCCACGAGGGTTGAACACTGAAGCTTTCTTT

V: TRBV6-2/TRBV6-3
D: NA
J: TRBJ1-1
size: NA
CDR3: CASSAGIQNTEAFF
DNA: TGTGCCAGCAGTGCCGGGATCCAGAACACTGAAGCTTTCTTT

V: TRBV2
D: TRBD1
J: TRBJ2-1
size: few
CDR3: CANRQGDLHNEQFF
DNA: TGTGCCAATCGACAGGGAGATCTCCACAATGAGCAGTTCTTC

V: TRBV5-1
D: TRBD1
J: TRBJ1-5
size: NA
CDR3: CASSFVPVGTGGNQPQHF
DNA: TGCGCCAGCAGCTTCGTACCGGTTGGGACAGGGGGCAACCAGCCCCAGCATTTT

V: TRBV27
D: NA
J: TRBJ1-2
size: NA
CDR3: CASSPFGGVGYGYTF
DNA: TGTGCCAGCAGTCCCTTCGGGGGGGTTGGCTATGGCTACACCTTC

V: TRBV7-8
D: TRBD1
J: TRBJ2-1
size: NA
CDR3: CASSSQGASYNEQFF
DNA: TGTGCCAGCAGCTCACAGGGGGCCTCCTACAATGAGCAGTTCTTC

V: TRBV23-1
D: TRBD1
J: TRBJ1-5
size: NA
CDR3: CASSQARDRRNQPQHF
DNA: TGCGCCAGCAGTCAGGCCCGGGACAGGAGAAATCAGCCCCAGCATTTT

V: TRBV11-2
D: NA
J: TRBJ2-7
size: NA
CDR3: CASSLIAKSYEQYF
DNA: TGTGCCAGCAGCTTAATAGCCAAATCCTACGAGCAGTACTTC

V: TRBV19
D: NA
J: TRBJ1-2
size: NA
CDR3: CASSRTFGYTF
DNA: TGTGCCAGTAGCAGGACATTTGGCTACACCTTC

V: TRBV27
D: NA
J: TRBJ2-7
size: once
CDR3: CASSTTGTFLYEQYF
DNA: TGTGCCAGCAGCACTACAGGGACCTTCCTCTACGAGCAGTACTTC

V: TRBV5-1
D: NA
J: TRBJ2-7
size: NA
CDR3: CASSVVGSDSEQYF
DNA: TGCGCCAGCAGCGTTGTAGGGAGTGATTCCGAGCAGTACTTC

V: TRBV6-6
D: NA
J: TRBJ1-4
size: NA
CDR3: CASSTRQDREKLFF
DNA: TGTGCCAGCAGTACCCGACAGGACCGTGAAAAACTGTTTTTT

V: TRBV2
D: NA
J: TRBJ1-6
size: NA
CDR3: CASSGRERSPLHF
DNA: TGTGCCAGCAGCGGCAGGGAAAGATCACCCCTCCACTTT

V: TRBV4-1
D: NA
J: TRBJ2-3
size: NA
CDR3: CASSQEWGGTDTQYF
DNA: TGCGCCAGCAGCCAAGAGTGGGGGGGCACAGATACGCAGTATTTT

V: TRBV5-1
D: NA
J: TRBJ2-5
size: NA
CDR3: CASSLEGGGGAETQYF
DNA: TGCGCCAGCAGCTTGGAGGGAGGGGGAGGAGCGGAGACCCAGTACTTC

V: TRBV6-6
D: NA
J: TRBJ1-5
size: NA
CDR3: CASSYGGGNQPQHF
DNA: TGTGCCAGCAGTTACGGAGGGGGCAATCAGCCCCAGCATTTT

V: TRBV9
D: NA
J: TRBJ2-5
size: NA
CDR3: CASSHGTTQETQYF
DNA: TGTGCCAGCAGCCATGGGACAACACAAGAGACCCAGTACTTC

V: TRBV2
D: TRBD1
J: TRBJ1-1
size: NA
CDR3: CAVGTGEATEAFF
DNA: TGTGCCGTAGGGACAGGGGAGGCCACTGAAGCTTTCTTT

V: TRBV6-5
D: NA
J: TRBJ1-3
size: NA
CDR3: CASRIEGSGNTIYF
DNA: TGTGCCAGCAGGATAGAGGGTTCTGGAAACACCATATATTTT

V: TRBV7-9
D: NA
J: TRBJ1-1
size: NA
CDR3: CASSPYRTGNTEAFF
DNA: TGTGCCAGCAGCCCCTACCGAACAGGGAACACTGAAGCTTTCTTT